This is a list of T cell receptor beta chains from one sample in a study of vaccination effects on CD4 cells after COVID-19. These TCRs are of unknown antigen specificity. Sequencing used immunoSEQ multiplex PCR; TCRdb keeps in-frame clones, though not all of them. Here the sample spans roughly 68,000 clones, roughly 74% being singletons. Source: CD4+ T cells from PBMCs cultured with HCoV-229E spike peptides, taken after COVID-19 vaccination. The receptors originated from a human donor who received a COVID-19 vaccine. Each CDR3 is given with its conserved first and last residue. The D gene is left open where the match is weak. Some rows have no size entry. The others give once, few or many, or a class for an expanded clone.

.,TRBV10-2,.,CASREATDTQYF
.,TRBV7-3,.,CASSTGQLSTDTQYF
.,TRBV18,.,CASSPVRGTDTQYF
TRBD2,TRBV18,.,CASSPPGRGGRDNEQFF
TRBD1,TRBV29-1,.,CSVGQFSYNEQFF
.,TRBV9,.,CASSVRGGNTDTQYF
.,TRBV24-1,.,CATSDLTSTDTQYF
TRBD1,TRBV24-1,.,CATSDPRTGFNYGYTF
.,TRBV11-1,once,CASSLEGVGYTF
.,TRBV5-8,.,CASSFGPSTDTQYF
.,TRBV2,once,CANRQSETQYF
.,TRBV3-1/TRBV3-2,once,CASSPLIPDRANTEAFF
.,TRBV30,.,CAWSVRGTETQYF
TRBD2,TRBV29-1,.,CSVVGRGTSVGGEQFF
.,TRBV7-3,.,CASSPLNAGTEAFF
.,TRBV27,.,CASNTLEGIRTDTQYF
.,TRBV3-1/TRBV3-2,.,CASSQARGPSYNEQFF
TRBD1,TRBV10-3,.,CAISWGADRENTEAFF
.,TRBV7-8,once,CASSLGGRTSNQPQHF
.,TRBV10-3,.,CAISETSYGYTF
.,TRBV10-1,.,CASSENGNNSPLHF
.,TRBV6-5,.,CASRFDRYNQPQHF
.,TRBV5-1,.,CASRETATNEKLFF
.,TRBV2,few,CASRPDSNNQPQHF
TRBD2,TRBV15,once,CATSLWAAGGQETQYF
TRBD1,TRBV5-1,.,CASSSAGQGLSGELFF
TRBD2,TRBV7-2,.,CASSTLAGVSTDTQYF
.,TRBV6-4,.,CASSDSPFTEAFF
TRBD1,TRBV9,.,CASSVDRGGYNEQFF
TRBD1,TRBV5-8,.,CASSLDRQGRGYGYTF
TRBD1,TRBV6-1,.,CASSEGTGVETQYF
.,TRBV5-1,.,CASSLAPGIRDTQYF